The next 19 T cell receptor beta chains were all read from a single sample in a study of cytotoxic CD8 clonotypes in ibrutinib-treated CLL. The data were produced by immunoSEQ multiplex PCR, yet TCRdb's version contains in-frame clones alone and is incomplete. The sample lists about 140,000 clones, around 84% occurring once. The specimen comprised PBMCs, sampled after 36 months of ibrutinib treatment. The receptors shown here come from a human donor with chronic lymphocytic leukemia.

The J gene is TRBJ1-1, the V gene TRBV19; D possibly corresponds to TRBD1 (5 bases). In germline, CDR1 is LNHDA, CDR2 SQIVND (reference sequence). CDR3 length: 14 residues. V dropped 3 bases and J dropped 4 bases, with 12 bases sitting between them. The CDR3 loop is CASSIGRATTEAFF. The CDR3 nucleotides are TGTGCCAGTAGTATCGGCAGGGCGACCACTGAAGCTTTCTTT.

The rearrangement joins TRBV18 to TRBJ2-3, with D perhaps matching TRBD1 (5 bases). This CDR3 has 14 amino acids. V was trimmed by 2 bases and J by 4 bases, leaving 10 bases between them. CDR1 and CDR2 from the germline V gene are KGHSH and LQKENI. CDR3 bases: TGTGCCAGCTCACCAGGGGCCATTGCAGATACGCAGTATTTT. Its protein product is CASSPGAIADTQYF.

The rearrangement uses TRBV6-5 and TRBJ2-7; possible D gene TRBD2, 6 bases. The CDR3 spans 15 residues. The germline V and J ends were trimmed by 8 bases and 2 bases, with 19 bases remaining between them. Germline lookup yields CDR1 MNHEY and CDR2 SVGAGI. CDR3 DNA: TGTGCCAGCCGCCGTGCGGGGCCAGGGACCTACGAGCAGTACTTC. Protein sequence: CASRRAGPGTYEQYF.

The rearrangement joins TRBV6-5 to TRBJ1-1, with D hard to call. The germline V gene encodes CDR1 MNHEY and CDR2 SVGAGI. The CDR3 sequence is 13 residues long. V lost 1 base and J 1 base, leaving 4 bases between the germline ends. The CDR3 nucleotides read TGTGCCAGCAGTTACTGGAGGAACACTGAAGCTTTCTTT. This codes for CASSYWRNTEAFF.

The chain recombines TRBV5-4 with TRBJ2-3, with 7 bases that match TRBD2. The CDR3 spans 15 residues. Germline trimming cut 2 bases from V and 0 bases from J; bases unmatched to any gene: 3. Per the germline V gene, CDR1 is SGHNT and CDR2 is YYREEE (reference sequence). The CDR3 nucleotides are TGTGCCAGCAGCTTACTAGCGACTAGCACAGATACGCAGTATTTT. Translated, it gives CASSLLATSTDTQYF. The full variable domain, with the rest looked up from reference TRBV5-4 and TRBJ2-3, is ETGVTQSPTHLIKTRGQQVTLRCSSQSGHNTVSWYQQALGQGPQFIFQYYREEENGRGNFPPRFSGLQFPNYSSELNVNALELDDSALYLCASSLLATSTDTQYFGPGTRLTVL.

This clone was counted only a few times. The chain joins TRBV28 to TRBJ1-2; D is uncertain. In germline, CDR1 is MDHEN, CDR2 SYDVKM. V was clipped by 2 bases and J by 9 bases, with 22 bases between them. The CDR3 has 16 residues. The chain's CDR3 is CASSLLAGRGVGSYTF. The CDR3 DNA reads as TGTGCCAGCAGTTTACTTGCCGGGCGGGGAGTGGGCAGCTACACCTTC.

The chain employs TRBV5-1 and TRBJ1-1, with no clear D. V was trimmed by 4 bases and J by 6 bases, leaving 13 bases between them. CDR3 size: 13 residues. The V gene's germline CDR1 is SGHRS and CDR2 YFSETQ. CDR3 in DNA: TGCGCCAGCAGCAGAGGTGGTCGGGCTGAAGCTTTCTTT. Encoded protein: CASSRGGRAEAFF.

The chain couples TRBV27 to TRBJ2-7, with 7 bases aligning to TRBD2. CDR3 length: 14 residues. V lost 2 bases, J lost 5 bases, and 6 bases stayed unmatched. The germline CDR1 and CDR2 sequences are MNHEY and SMNVEV (reference sequence). The CDR3 here is CASSLMGGRNEQYF. CDR3 nucleotides: TGTGCCAGCAGTTTAATGGGAGGGAGGAACGAGCAGTACTTC.

The chain has TRBV25-1 and TRBJ1-4; D is unclear. With 2 bases removed from V and 6 bases from J, the gap between germline ends came to 7 bases. The CDR3 runs 13 residues. Germline CDR1 and CDR2: MGHDK and SYGVNS. The CDR3 region is CASSEPVDEKLFF. The CDR3 bases are TGTGCCAGCAGTGAACCAGTAGATGAAAAACTGTTTTTT.

V gene TRBV5-1 combines with J gene TRBJ1-2; possibly TRBD1 for D (5 bases). CDR1 and CDR2 from the germline V gene are SGHRS and YFSETQ. This CDR3 region has 14 residues. V lost 4 bases and J lost 2, with 12 bases in between. CDR3 in amino acids: CASSPSGANYGYTF. In DNA form, the CDR3 reads TGCGCCAGCAGCCCGTCCGGGGCCAACTATGGCTACACCTTC.

This clone showed up just a few times. The V and J genes are TRBV2 and TRBJ1-5; D may be TRBD1 (5 bases). Trimming removed 4 bases from V and 2 bases from J, with 9 bases in between. The CDR3 covers 14 residues. Germline CDR1 is SNHLY and CDR2 is FYNNEI. CDR3 coding DNA: TGTGCCAGCAGTGTTAGACAGCGCAATCAGCCCCAGCATTTT. Its protein is CASSVRQRNQPQHF.

This chain links TRBV20-1 with TRBJ2-1; tentative D call: TRBD1 (6 bases). Looked up from germline, CDR1 is DFQATT and CDR2 is SNEGSKA (reference sequence). This CDR3 contains 11 residues. The germline V and J ends were trimmed by 7 bases and 6 bases, with 10 bases remaining between them. The CDR3 nucleotides read TGCAGTGAACAGGGAACCAATGAGCAGTTCTTC. Protein sequence: CSEQGTNEQFF.

The DNA of the CDR3 is TGTGCCAGCAGCTACGGGACGGCCTATGGCTACACCTTC. It translates to CASSYGTAYGYTF. This sequence joins TRBV11-2 and TRBJ1-2; tentatively, D is TRBD1 (5 bases). Trimming cost V 4 bases and J 4 bases, with 10 bases left between them. Germline V CDR1 and CDR2: SGHAT, FQNNGV. The CDR3 has 13 amino acids.

The J gene is TRBJ2-3, the V gene TRBV7-2; D remains ambiguous. This CDR3 is 14 amino acids long. The germline V gene has CDR1 SGHTA and CDR2 FQGNSA. V lost 1 base and J lost 0, with 5 bases in between. CDR3 sequence (DNA): TGTGCCAGCAGCTTAGGGGTCAGCACAGATACGCAGTATTTT. Translation: CASSLGVSTDTQYF.

This clone came up many times. The rearrangement joins TRBV28 to TRBJ2-2; D possibly corresponds to TRBD1 (6 bases). Germline lookup yields CDR1 MDHEN and CDR2 SYDVKM. The CDR3 runs 15 residues. V lost 3 bases to trimming and J lost 4 bases, with 12 bases between them. The CDR3 region is CASSLTGPFTGELFF. CDR3 nucleotides: TGTGCCAGCAGTTTGACAGGTCCCTTCACCGGGGAGCTGTTTTTT.

The chain recombines TRBV29-1 with TRBJ1-1; D gene ambiguous. The CDR3 has 13 amino acids. CDR1 and CDR2 from the germline V gene are SQVTM and ANQGSEA. Trimming shortened V by 2 bases and J by 0 bases, and 7 bases separated the two germline ends. CDR3 bases: TGCAGCGTTGAACGGAGAATGAACACTGAAGCTTTCTTT. Protein product: CSVERRMNTEAFF.

The J gene is TRBJ2-7, the V gene TRBV9; no definite D call. CDR3 length: 11 residues. V was cut by 0 bases and J by 6 bases, with 4 bases left in between. Germline V gives CDR1 SGDLS, CDR2 YYNGEE. CDR3 residues: CASSVAGEQYF. The DNA for the CDR3 is TGTGCCAGCAGCGTAGCGGGCGAGCAGTACTTC.

This chain uses TRBV5-4 with TRBJ2-7; D is unresolved. V was pared by 2 bases and J by 6 bases, with 12 bases between. The CDR3 covers 13 residues. In germline, CDR1 is SGHNT, CDR2 YYREEE (reference sequence). CDR3 nucleotides: TGTGCCAGCAGCTTTGGTTTCTGGGGCGAGCAGTACTTC. It translates to CASSFGFWGEQYF.

The rearrangement links TRBV4-2 to TRBJ2-1; D could derive from TRBD1 or TRBD2 (5 bases each). This CDR3 has 16 residues. The V gene's germline CDR1 is LGHNA and CDR2 YNFKEQ. Trimming left V 1 base short and J 0 bases short, with 10 bases between. In nucleotides, the CDR3 is TGTGCCAGCAGCCAAGGGGACCCGAGCTCCTACAATGAGCAGTTCTTC. The encoded protein is CASSQGDPSSYNEQFF.